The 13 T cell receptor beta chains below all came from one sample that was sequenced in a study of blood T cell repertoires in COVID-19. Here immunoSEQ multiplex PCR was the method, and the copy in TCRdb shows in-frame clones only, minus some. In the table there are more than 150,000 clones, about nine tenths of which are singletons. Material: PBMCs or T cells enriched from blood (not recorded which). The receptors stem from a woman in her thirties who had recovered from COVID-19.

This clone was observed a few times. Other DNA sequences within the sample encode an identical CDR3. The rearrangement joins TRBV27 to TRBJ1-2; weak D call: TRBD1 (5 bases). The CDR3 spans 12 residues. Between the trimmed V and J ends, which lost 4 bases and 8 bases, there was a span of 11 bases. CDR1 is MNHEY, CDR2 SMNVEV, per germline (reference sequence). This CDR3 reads CASSSRGTGYTF. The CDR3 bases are TGTGCCAGCAGTTCAAGGGGAACGGGCTACACCTTC.

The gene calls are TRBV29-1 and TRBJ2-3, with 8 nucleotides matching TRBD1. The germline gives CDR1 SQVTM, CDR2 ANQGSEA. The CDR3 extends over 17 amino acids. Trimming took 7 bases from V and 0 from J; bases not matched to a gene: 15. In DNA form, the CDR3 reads TGCAGCGCCCACGCCCGGACAGGGAGGAAAAGCACAGATACGCAGTATTTT. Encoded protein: CSAHARTGRKSTDTQYF.

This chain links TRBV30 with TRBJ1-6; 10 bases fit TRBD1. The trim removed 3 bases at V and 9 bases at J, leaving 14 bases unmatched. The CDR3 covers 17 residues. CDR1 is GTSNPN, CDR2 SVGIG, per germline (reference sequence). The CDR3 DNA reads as TGTGCCTGGAGATACAATTCCGGGACAGGGGTAGGTTCACCCCTCCACTTT. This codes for CAWRYNSGTGVGSPLHF.

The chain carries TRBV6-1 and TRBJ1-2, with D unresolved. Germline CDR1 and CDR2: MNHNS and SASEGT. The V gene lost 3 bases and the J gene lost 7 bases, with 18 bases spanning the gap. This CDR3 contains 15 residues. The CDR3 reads CASSDGHVFLGGYTF. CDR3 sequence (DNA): TGTGCCAGCAGTGATGGGCACGTATTCCTGGGTGGCTACACCTTC.

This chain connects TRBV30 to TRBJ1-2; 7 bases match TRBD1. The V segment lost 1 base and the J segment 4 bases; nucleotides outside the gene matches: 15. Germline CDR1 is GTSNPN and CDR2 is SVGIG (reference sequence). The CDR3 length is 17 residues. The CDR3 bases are TGTGCCTGGAGTGCCCGCGCCCCGACAGGGTGGATCTATGGCTACACCTTC. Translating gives CAWSARAPTGWIYGYTF.

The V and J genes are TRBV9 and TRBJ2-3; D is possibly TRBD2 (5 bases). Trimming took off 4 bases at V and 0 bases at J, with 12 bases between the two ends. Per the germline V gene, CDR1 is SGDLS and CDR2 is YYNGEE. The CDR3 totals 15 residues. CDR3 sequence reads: CASSSLEGSTDTQYF. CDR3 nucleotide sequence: TGTGCCAGCAGCAGCCTCGAGGGCAGCACAGATACGCAGTATTTT.

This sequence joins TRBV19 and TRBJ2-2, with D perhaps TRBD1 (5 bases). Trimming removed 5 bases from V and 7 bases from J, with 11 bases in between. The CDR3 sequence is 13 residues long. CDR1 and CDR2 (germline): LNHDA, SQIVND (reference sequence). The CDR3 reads CASSLRTIGELFF. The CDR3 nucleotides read TGTGCCAGTAGTCTTAGGACAATCGGGGAGCTGTTTTTT.

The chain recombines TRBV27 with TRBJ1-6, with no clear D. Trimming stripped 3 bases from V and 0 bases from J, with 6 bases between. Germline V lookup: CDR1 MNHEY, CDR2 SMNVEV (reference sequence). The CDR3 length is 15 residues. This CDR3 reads CASSFILSYNSPLHF. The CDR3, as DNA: TGTGCCAGCAGTTTTATCCTCTCCTATAATTCACCCCTCCACTTT.

CDR3 DNA: TGTGCCACTGGACTGAACCAAGAGACCCAGTACTTC. Protein: CATGLNQETQYF. The chain recombines TRBV19 with TRBJ2-5; D possibly corresponds to TRBD2 (5 bases). This CDR3 is built from 12 residues. The germline V gene encodes CDR1 LNHDA and CDR2 SQIVND (reference sequence). V shed 10 bases and J shed 0 bases, with 9 bases lying between them. Looking up the rest from reference TRBV19 and TRBJ2-5 gives the full variable domain: DGGITQSPKYLFRKEGQNVTLSCEQNLNHDAMYWYRQDPGQGLRLIYYSQIVNDFQKGDIAEGYSVSREKKESFPLTVTSAQKNPTAFYLCATGLNQETQYFGPGTRLLVL.

The CDR3 protein is CASSPSGGLGQETQYF. The CDR3 DNA follows: TGTGCCAGCTCACCATCGGGAGGGCTCGGACAAGAGACCCAGTACTTC. The chain couples TRBV18 to TRBJ2-5, with 8 nucleotides matching TRBD2. The V gene end was trimmed by 2 bases and the J gene end by 2 bases; junction bases not matched to a gene: 7. Germline lookup yields CDR1 KGHSH and CDR2 LQKENI. This CDR3 spans 16 amino acids.

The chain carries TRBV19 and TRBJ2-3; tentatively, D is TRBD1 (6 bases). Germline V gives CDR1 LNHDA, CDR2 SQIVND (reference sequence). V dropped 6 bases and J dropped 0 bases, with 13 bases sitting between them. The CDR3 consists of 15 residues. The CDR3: CASRQTGVSTDTQYF. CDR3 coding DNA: TGTGCCAGTAGACAGACAGGAGTTAGCACAGATACGCAGTATTTT.

In nucleotides, the CDR3 is TGTGCCAGCAGCTTAATGGGGACTAGCGGTACAGATACGCAGTATTTT. Its protein is CASSLMGTSGTDTQYF. The rearrangement links TRBV7-3 to TRBJ2-3, with 11 bases fitting TRBD2. Germline CDR1 SGHTA, CDR2 FQGTGA. The CDR3 contains 16 residues. With 1 base clipped from V and 3 bases from J, the junction kept 3 bases outside the gene matches.

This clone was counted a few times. CDR3 DNA: TGTGCCAGCAGTGGGACAATTCTCACAGATACGCAGTATTTT. Its translation: CASSGTILTDTQYF. V gene TRBV25-1 combines with J gene TRBJ2-3; D possibly corresponds to TRBD1 (5 bases). Germline CDR1 reads MGHDK; CDR2 reads SYGVNS. This CDR3 has 14 residues. V was clipped by 4 bases and J by 2 bases, with 10 bases between them. Together with reference TRBV25-1 and TRBJ2-3, the CDR3 gives the full variable domain: EADIYQTPRYLVIGTGKKITLECSQTMGHDKMYWYQQDPGMELHLIHYSYGVNSTEKGDLSSESTVSRIRTEHFPLTLESARPSHTSQYLCASSGTILTDTQYFGPGTRLTVL.